This T cell receptor (beta chain) was identified in a study of shared clonotypes between healthy human individuals. At the level of the study: Plates per donor: three CD4 naive, three CD4 memory, two CD8 naive, one CD8 memory.

Germline CDR1 and CDR2: KGHSH and LQKENI. J gave up 6 bases and V 5 bases, and 10 bases lay outside the gene matches. The CDR3 has 14 residues. Study-wide results and limits: Clonotypes that were shared across a few donors made up around 5.5% of naive CD4 clonotypes.

Regarding this clone: The antigen remains unidentified.

Only in-frame clones appear in the TCRdb table, and some are missing; sequencing was by immunoSEQ multiplex PCR. The sample has fewer than 3 million clones; 85% to 95% are singletons. The sample was naive CD4+ T cells from PBMCs. Described subset: CD45RA+ positively selected. The chain uses TRBV18 and TRBJ2-7; 7 bases fit TRBD1. The TCR comes from a man between 18 and 35 years old in good health. Some clones in this sample may be carry-over from other donors' samples. The CDR3 nucleotides read TGTGCCAGCTCAGGGTCCTCAGGGGGAGCCGAGCAGTACTTC. Translated, it gives CASSGSSGGAEQYF.